Sequencing of this T cell receptor beta chain was carried out in a study of blood T cell repertoires in COVID-19 (TCRdb year 2020). In terms of the full investigation: Collaborator samples came from the United States, Italy and Spain and covered acute and convalescent phases of COVID-19. The material from the prospective study consisted of cDNA or gDNA derived from T cells, B-cell-depleted T cells, or PBMCs. Deeply sampled blood TCRbeta repertoires from subjects exposed to, actively infected with, or recovered from COVID-19 were included in the dataset. A freely available public database, intended as a resource for researchers studying the immune response to SARS-CoV-2, is where the repertoires were released. The samples were drawn from the first 160 participants of the ongoing ImmuneRACE study and from 1,200 or so subjects provided by 6 global collaborators. Sample metadata almost always included a de-identified subject ID, COVID-19 status, age in years and sex. Where available, HLA class I and class II types were obtained from metadata supplied by the sample provider rather than from assay-based typing. Overall study outcomes, separate from this receptor: How much clinical and demographic metadata was included differed by source and by participant, and the metadata was provided uncurated.

Regarding this clone: Which antigen it targets is not known. No clone much larger than this one lies a single base away; base qualities are absent.

The CDR3 holds 16 amino acids from the cysteine to the phenylalanine. The sequence is cut down to CDR3 DNA, 48 bases in frame from base 1. Relative to germline, V is missing 1 base and J is missing 4 bases, with 3 bases of the junction outside any gene match. Taken from the germline V gene, the CDR1 and CDR2 loops are SGHRS and YFSETQ. TCRbeta CDR3 regions were amplified from genomic DNA by means of the immunoSEQ Assay, a bias-controlled multiplex PCR. As for how the authors treated the data: Within the assay, amplification of reference gene primers was used to estimate how many nucleated cells each sample contained. To quantify the absolute abundance of each unique TCRbeta CDR3 rearrangement, sequence reads were collapsed and filtered. Productive Simpson clonality was computed per sample as the square root of Simpson's diversity index over productive rearrangements. Here the immuneACCESS table is served through TCRdb, limited to in-frame sequences with V and J called. Missing clones are a known gap in these copies; in checked studies unresolved V genes cover under half, and the rest lacks a known reason. From that table come the V and J calls and clone size; the DNA was used to work out D and trimming. The sample data list 100,000 to 150,000 clones, and about nine tenths of these were observed just once. The top ten constitute 7.7% of the sample.

Whole blood was collected in K2EDTA tubes by collaborating institutions according to the institutions' own protocols. For TCRbeta analysis, collaborator samples were shipped as frozen whole blood, as isolated PBMCs, or as DNA extracted from either sample type. The source material was peripheral blood. This clonotype was obtained from a human donor in a cohort sampled during active COVID-19. The rearranged chain carries TRBV5-1 and TRBJ2-2; 11 central bases correspond to TRBD1. The DNA reads as follows: TGCGCCAGCAGCTTGAGGGGACAGGGGGGCACCGGGGAGCTGTTTTTT. This is translated as CASSLRGQGGTGELFF.